The entry below describes one T cell receptor (beta chain). Antigen: not known. TCRdb's table, derived via immunoSEQ multiplex PCR, lists solely in-frame clones and lacks some. Counted here are around 140,000 clones, 75% to 90% occurring once; the ten biggest clones make up around 5%. This CDR3 comprises 15 residues. Trimming removed 6 bases from V and 0 bases from J, with 15 bases in between. Germline V gene data show CDR1 as SNHLY and CDR2 as FYNNEI. This specimen comes from a study of Ad26.COV2.S vaccination and SARS-CoV-2 variants. Broader study findings: With respect to non-spike TCR breadth, vaccine and placebo recipients were similar. There was reportedly substantial breadth in spike-specific CD8+ and CD4+ T cell responses after vaccination. Overall T cell responses may have been underestimated by the analyses of TCR breadth and depth. People who got the vaccine had more spike-specific TCR breadth than people who got placebo.

The sequence derives from a human donor who had recovered from COVID-19. Sequencing used peripheral blood, obtained after recovery from COVID-19. V is TRBV2 and J is TRBJ2-7; D perhaps matches TRBD1 (5 bases). CDR3 in amino acids: CASRGSTASSYEQYF. The CDR3 DNA follows: TGTGCCAGCAGGGGATCGACAGCGAGCTCCTACGAGCAGTACTTC.